This TCR beta chain was profiled in a study of regulatory and conventional T cells in RAG deficiency listed by TCRdb under 2017. The study in broad terms: High-throughput TCR beta sequencing was used to compare the repertoire diversity and composition of Treg, conventional CD4+ and CD8+ T cells between RAG-deficient patients and healthy controls. Broad study findings and their caveats: All patient T-cell subsets had shorter CDR3 lengths; Omenn syndrome patients showed >80% Treg-Tconv repertoire overlap at nucleotide and amino acid level. In Omenn syndrome patients, sorted CD25-high CD127-low cells may represent peripherally activated cells rather than bona fide Treg cells. For some subjects, some T-cell subset analyses were not performed. In Omenn syndrome and CID/AS patients compared with controls, roughly 98-fold fewer unique TCR beta sequences were detected from Treg cells, versus approximately 9.7-fold fewer for other subsets. Markedly lower Shannon entropy and higher Simpson indices were observed in RAG-deficient patients than in control T-cell subpopulations.

Before genomic DNA extraction, regulatory T cells were purified from blood as CD4+CD25-high CD127-low cells. Repertoire analyses used several healthy control donors as the comparison group. Concerning this clone itself: Its antigen target is currently unknown. The sample holds no much larger clone one base away, and base qualities are not on file.

Unmatched junction bases come to 5, with V trimmed by 0 bases and J by 9 bases. The CDR3 contains 14 residues, cysteine and phenylalanine counted. Of all the DNA, just the CDR3 is kept, 42 bases in frame from base 1. Reading the germline V gene gives CDR1 ENHRY and CDR2 SYGVKD. The method was the immunoSEQ multiplex PCR assay. Genomic DNA from the sorted T-cell subsets was used to amplify rearranged TCR beta chain products, which were then sequenced. As for how the authors treated the data: Repertoire diversity of productive TCR beta rearrangements was quantified using Shannon entropy and Simpson indices. To gauge clonal expansion, the frequencies of the 100 most abundant productive TCR beta clonotypes among total reads were added together. A self-reactivity index based on amino acid usage at CDR3beta positions 6 and 7 was applied to the TRB repertoires. Two-way ANOVA was used for repertoire analyses, and Student t or Mann-Whitney tests were used for flow cytometric analyses. Here the immuneACCESS table is served through TCRdb, limited to in-frame sequences with V and J called. Missing clones are a known gap in these copies; in checked studies unresolved V genes cover under half, and the rest lacks a known reason. V and J calls and clone size are given by that table; D and trimming were obtained from the DNA. Counted in this sample were about 12,000 clones; roughly 95% of them appeared once. Of the sample, approximately 1.5% falls within the top ten clones.

These same data were also listed under a study on regulatory T cells. As noted in the second study: In the multiplex PCR, 52 forward TRBV primers and 13 reverse TRBJ primers were used, and assay-based and computational corrections were applied for amplification bias. Repertoires from patients had restricted unique TRB V-J pairs and skewed V and J gene usage, with the strongest effect in regulatory T cells. T-cell receptor beta repertoires of sorted regulatory, conventional CD4+ and CD8+ T cells were compared between CD3G-deficient patients and healthy controls. Ficoll density separation was used to isolate peripheral blood mononuclear cells. Within the immunoSEQ assay, multiplex PCR amplified rearranged TRB loci from genomic DNA. TRB amplicons were sequenced using an Illumina HiSeq platform. Raw sequences were error-filtered and aligned to reference gene sequences by custom algorithms, then analyzed with the immunoSEQ online tools. The frequencies of productive and nonproductive TRB rearrangements were evaluated among unique sequences as well as among total sequences. Groups were compared by t tests, Mann-Whitney tests or two-way ANOVA performed in Prism software.

The sequencing input was CD127- CD25+ CD4+ Tregs sorted from blood. The receptor was isolated from a human donor in good health. The V and J segments used are TRBV10-3 and TRBJ2-7; 10 bases in the middle match TRBD1. The CDR3 reads as follows: CAISESGQGTRQYF. The DNA reads TGTGCCATCAGTGAGTCGGGACAGGGGACTAGGCAGTACTTC.